This TCR beta chain appears in the sequencing data of a study of blood T cell repertoires in COVID-19. Study background: The origin of the acute and convalescent COVID-19 samples was the United States, Italy and Spain.

Enrolment of Seattle patients took place during active infection, and they were followed longitudinally. The germline gives CDR1 SGHNT, CDR2 YYREEE (reference sequence). The CDR3 spans 13 residues. Trimming stripped 4 bases from V and 3 bases from J, with 8 bases between. TCRdb's table, derived via immunoSEQ multiplex PCR, lists solely in-frame clones and lacks some. In the table there are roughly 340,000 clones, around nine tenths of which are singletons. The receptor comes from a woman aged 65 to 85 with COVID-19, enrolled during active disease. The rearrangement uses TRBV5-4 and TRBJ1-5, with D unresolved. The sequenced sample consisted of peripheral blood. The CDR3 nucleotides are TGTGCCAGCAGCCCCGACTTCAATCAGCCCCAGCATTTT. Translation: CASSPDFNQPQHF.